The 24 T cell receptor beta chains presented below share a single source sample, sequenced in a study of a mutant IDH1 vaccine in newly diagnosed glioma listed by TCRdb under 2021. Their antigens are not known. The time point label, as the study defines it: week 35, safety follow-up. Each vaccine dose, consisting of 300 ug of a 20-mer mutant IDH1 peptide in Montanide, was administered subcutaneously with topical imiquimod. Library generation was performed with the immunoSEQ multiplex PCR assay. Entries here come from immuneACCESS through TCRdb and include only in-frame sequences with V and J called. Some clones fail to appear in such tables; in the studies checked, an unresolved V gene covers under half of the shortfall, and the cause of the remainder is unknown. The sample data list 50,000 to 70,000 clones, and roughly nine tenths of these were observed just once. Of the sample, roughly 1.5% is held by the ten largest clones.

Sequenced here: PBMCs, sampled from a glioma patient whose treatment included an IDH1 peptide vaccine. The receptors were gathered from a man between 35 and 55 years old with glioma.

This chain links TRBV5-1 with TRBJ2-2; D is unresolved. The CDR3 is 12 amino acids. The germline CDR1 and CDR2 sequences are SGHRS and YFSETQ. Trimming left V 4 bases short and J 2 bases short, with 3 bases between. The CDR3 DNA sequence: TGCGCCAGCAGCGTAAACACCGGGGAGCTGTTTTTT. Protein sequence: CASSVNTGELFF. Full variable domain (outside the CDR3, taken from reference TRBV5-1 and TRBJ2-2): KAGVTQTPRYLIKTRGQQVTLSCSPISGHRSVSWYQQTPGQGLQFLFEYFSETQRNKGNFPGRFSGRQFSNSRSEMNVSTLELGDSALYLCASSVNTGELFFGEGSRLTVL.

This chain connects TRBV29-1 to TRBJ2-6, with D maybe TRBD2 (6 bases). The CDR3 consists of 14 residues. Germline CDR1 SQVTM, CDR2 ANQGSEA. V was trimmed by 5 bases and J by 2 bases, leaving 10 bases between them. The CDR3 is CSVLWRAGANVLTF. The CDR3 DNA is TGCAGCGTTCTTTGGAGGGCTGGGGCCAACGTCCTGACTTTC. Combining the CDR3 with reference TRBV29-1 and TRBJ2-6 gives the whole variable domain SAVISQKPSRDICQRGTSLTIQCQVDSQVTMMFWYRQQPGQSLTLIATANQGSEATYESGFVIDKFPISRPNLTFSTLTVSNMSPEDSSIYLCSVLWRAGANVLTFGAGSRLTVL.

The V gene is TRBV14, the J gene TRBJ2-2; D remains unclear. This CDR3 contains 13 residues. Germline assignment: CDR1 SGHDN and CDR2 FVKESK. The V end lost 4 bases, the J end lost 4 bases, and 7 bases lay between the germline ends. The CDR3 DNA sequence: TGTGCCAGCAGCCGTTCCTTCACCGGGGAGCTGTTTTTT. This sequence encodes CASSRSFTGELFF.

This clone was seen just once. V is TRBV7-2 and J is TRBJ1-5; D remains unclear. CDR3 length: 15 residues. CDR1 and CDR2 (germline): SGHTA, FQGNSA. The V and J ends lost 1 base and 1 base respectively, with 8 bases between them. CDR3 sequence: CASSLDRISNQPQHF. In DNA form, the CDR3 reads TGTGCCAGCAGCTTAGATCGAATCAGCAATCAGCCCCAGCATTTT.

The chain uses TRBV9 and TRBJ2-5; D is undetermined. The germline V gene has CDR1 SGDLS and CDR2 YYNGEE. The length of the CDR3 is 14 residues. Trimming removed 3 bases from V and 1 base from J, with 10 bases in between. The CDR3, as DNA: TGTGCCAGCAGCGCGGTGGGGTTCCAAGAGACCCAGTACTTC. This gives the protein CASSAVGFQETQYF.

The rearrangement joins TRBV2 to TRBJ2-5; tentatively, D is TRBD1 (8 bases). The CDR3 totals 18 residues. CDR1 and CDR2 (germline): SNHLY, FYNNEI. Between the trimmed V and J ends, which lost 8 bases and 8 bases, there was a span of 33 bases. CDR3 amino acids: CASGRTGIGTTSESTQYF. The CDR3 nucleotides are TGTGCCAGCGGACGGACAGGGATAGGGACAACTAGCGAGTCTACCCAGTACTTC.

This rearrangement joins TRBV25-1 to TRBJ2-6; D gene unclear. CDR3 length equals 15 residues. The ends were cut back, 3 bases at V and 0 bases at J, with 6 bases in the middle. Germline loops: CDR1 MGHDK, CDR2 SYGVNS. The CDR3 spells CASSEVNSGANVLTF. CDR3 in DNA: TGTGCCAGCAGTGAGGTCAACTCTGGGGCCAACGTCCTGACTTTC.

This chain links TRBV7-2 with TRBJ2-7; the D gene is possibly TRBD2 (6 bases). In germline, CDR1 is SGHTA, CDR2 FQGNSA. The CDR3 runs to 14 residues. V lost 5 bases to trimming and J lost 0 bases, with 11 bases between them. CDR3 nucleotide sequence: TGTGCCAGCAGCCCCATCGGGGGCTCCTACGAGCAGTACTTC. Translated, it gives CASSPIGGSYEQYF.

This clone has just a few counts. The J gene is TRBJ2-1, the V gene TRBV6-5; TRBD2 aligns across 12 bases. Germline values: CDR1 MNHEY, CDR2 SVGAGI. The CDR3 runs 14 residues. J lost 9 bases, V lost 5 bases, and 5 bases had no gene match. CDR3 DNA: TGTGCCAGCAGTGGACTAGCGGGATGGAGTGAGCAGTTCTTC. This translates into CASSGLAGWSEQFF.

The rearrangement joins TRBV23-1 to TRBJ2-7; D gene ambiguous. TRBV23-1 is recorded as an ORF, its role being uncertain. Trimming left V 1 base short and J 2 bases short, with 3 bases between. The CDR3 is 12 residues long. In DNA, the CDR3 is TGCGCCAGCAGTCAATGGGCCTACGAGCAGTACTTC. Its protein product is CASSQWAYEQYF.

The chain couples TRBV10-1 to TRBJ2-7, with TRBD2 as a possible D gene (5 bases). Trimming removed 8 bases from V and 6 bases from J, with 20 bases in between. Germline V gene lookup returns CDR1 WNHNN and CDR2 SYGVQD (reference sequence). The CDR3 totals 14 residues. CDR3 protein: CASLRRTGSTEQYF. Here the CDR3 DNA reads TGCGCCAGCCTCCGGAGGACGGGCTCCACCGAGCAGTACTTC.

The chain links TRBV27 to TRBJ2-7; 11 nucleotides match TRBD2. Germline V gene sequence: CDR1 MNHEY, CDR2 SMNVEV (reference sequence). The V gene end was trimmed by 2 bases and the J gene end by 4 bases; junction bases not matched to a gene: 1. The CDR3 extends over 14 amino acids. For the CDR3, the DNA is TGTGCCAGCAGTTTACGACTAGCGGGATACGAGCAGTACTTC. The encoded protein is CASSLRLAGYEQYF.

V and J are TRBV6-1 and TRBJ2-3; unclear D gene. The ends were cut back, 3 bases at V and 6 bases at J, with 16 bases in the middle. The CDR3 extends over 15 amino acids. The germline gives CDR1 MNHNS, CDR2 SASEGT. CDR3 residues: CASSESQDPTDTQYF. The CDR3 coding sequence is TGTGCCAGCAGTGAGTCCCAGGACCCCACCGATACGCAGTATTTT.

The rearrangement uses TRBV9 and TRBJ2-2; 7 nucleotides align to TRBD1. This CDR3 has 15 residues. Germline lookup yields CDR1 SGDLS and CDR2 YYNGEE. J was trimmed by 7 bases and V by 4 bases; bases with no gene match: 10. CDR3 coding DNA: TGTGCCAGCAGCAAACGAACAGGGGTGGGCGGGGAGCTGTTTTTT. Amino acids: CASSKRTGVGGELFF.

This sequence joins TRBV7-3 and TRBJ1-3; D is ambiguous. The CDR3 spans 17 residues. Germline CDR1 is SGHTA and CDR2 is FQGTGA. The V end was cut by 1 base, the J end by 3 bases, with 16 bases between. The chain's CDR3 is CASSLKALDPNGNTIYF. DNA of the CDR3: TGTGCCAGCAGCTTAAAGGCCCTGGACCCGAATGGAAACACCATATATTTT.

This chain connects TRBV4-1 to TRBJ1-4, with a possible D match to TRBD1 (6 bases). CDR1 is MGHRA and CDR2 is YSYEKL in the germline V gene. V was pared by 2 bases and J by 8 bases, with 15 bases between. The CDR3 loop spans 15 amino acids. The CDR3 sequence is CASSQTGLSAEKLFF. CDR3 sequence (DNA): TGCGCCAGCAGCCAAACAGGGCTCTCAGCGGAAAAACTGTTTTTT.

The chain combines TRBV4-2 with TRBJ2-2; no clear D. The CDR3 has 15 amino acids. Germline assignment: CDR1 LGHNA and CDR2 YNFKEQ. Trimming cost V 0 bases and J 7 bases, with 12 bases left between them. The CDR3 DNA reads TGTGCCAGCAGCCAAGATCCCGGTCCCCTCGGGGAGCTGTTTTTT. Protein: CASSQDPGPLGELFF.

The chain links TRBV18 to TRBJ2-7, with TRBD2 identical over 8 bases. The CDR3 sequence is 16 residues long. The V and J ends lost 1 base and 0 bases, in that order; junction bases with no gene match: 5. Germline CDR1 KGHSH, CDR2 LQKENI. The DNA for the CDR3 is TGTGCCAGCTCACCACGGAAGCGGGAGACCTCCTACGAGCAGTACTTC. The encoded protein is CASSPRKRETSYEQYF. Full variable domain (outside the CDR3, taken from reference TRBV18 and TRBJ2-7): NAGVMQNPRHLVRRRGQEARLRCSPMKGHSHVYWYRQLPEEGLKFMVYLQKENIIDESGMPKERFSAEFPKEGPSILRIQQVVRGDSAAYFCASSPRKRETSYEQYFGPGTRLTVT.

The V call is TRBV5-1, the J call TRBJ1-4; D gene unclear. V was pared by 0 bases and J by 0 bases, with 3 bases between. The CDR3 runs 14 residues. Germline lookup yields CDR1 SGHRS and CDR2 YFSETQ. In nucleotides, the CDR3 is TGCGCCAGCAGCTTGGATTCAACTAATGAAAAACTGTTTTTT. Translating gives CASSLDSTNEKLFF. Supplemented by reference TRBV5-1 and TRBJ1-4, the full variable domain reads KAGVTQTPRYLIKTRGQQVTLSCSPISGHRSVSWYQQTPGQGLQFLFEYFSETQRNKGNFPGRFSGRQFSNSRSEMNVSTLELGDSALYLCASSLDSTNEKLFFGSGTQLSVL.

The chain is built from TRBV5-1 and TRBJ2-2, with D possibly matching TRBD1 (7 bases). The CDR3 is 12 residues long. The V gene's germline CDR1 is SGHRS and CDR2 YFSETQ. The ends were cut back, 6 bases at V and 7 bases at J, with 10 bases in the middle. The CDR3 nucleotides read TGCGCCAGCACCCAGGGGGGCGGGGAGCTGTTTTTT. It encodes CASTQGGGELFF.

This clone was seen more than once but under ten times. This chain joins TRBV10-3 and TRBJ2-2, with 7 positions matching TRBD2. After removal of 2 bases from V and 3 bases from J, the junction contained 6 bases not matched to a gene. The CDR3 covers 16 residues. Germline V gene data show CDR1 as ENHRY and CDR2 as SYGVKD. CDR3 in amino acids: CAISEKGAGHTGELFF. As DNA, the CDR3 is TGTGCCATCAGTGAGAAGGGAGCGGGACACACCGGGGAGCTGTTTTTT.

The chain links TRBV7-9 to TRBJ1-1; D is unresolved. Trimming pared 5 bases from V and 6 bases from J, leaving 10 bases between. The germline gives CDR1 SEHNR, CDR2 FQNEAQ (reference sequence). This CDR3 spans 12 amino acids. CDR3 amino acids: CASSPILAEAFF. The CDR3 coding sequence is TGTGCCAGCAGCCCTATCTTGGCTGAAGCTTTCTTT. The whole variable domain, filled in from reference TRBV7-9 and TRBJ1-1, reads DTGVSQNPRHKITKRGQNVTFRCDPISEHNRLYWYRQTLGQGPEFLTYFQNEAQLEKSRLLSDRFSAERPKGSFSTLEIQRTEQGDSAMYLCASSPILAEAFFGQGTRLTVV.

This sequence joins TRBV6-5 and TRBJ2-6; D ambiguous. Germline CDR1 and CDR2: MNHEY and SVGAGI. Trimming took off 2 bases at V and 2 bases at J, with 7 bases between the two ends. The CDR3 is made up of 15 amino acids. The CDR3 bases are TGTGCCAGCAGTTACGTTAGGACTGGGGCCAACGTCCTGACTTTC. This translates into CASSYVRTGANVLTF.

The chain joins TRBV2 to TRBJ2-7; no firm D call. Trimming pared 2 bases from V and 4 bases from J, leaving 6 bases between. The germline gives CDR1 SNHLY, CDR2 FYNNEI. This CDR3 contains 12 residues. The CDR3 sequence is CASSENSYEQYF. DNA of the CDR3: TGTGCCAGCAGTGAAAATTCTTACGAGCAGTACTTC.